This T cell receptor (beta chain) comes out of a study of Ad26.COV2.S vaccination and SARS-CoV-2 variants. The CDR3 sequence is 15 residues long. Trimming cost V 2 bases and J 4 bases; bases outside gene matches: 4. Germline assignment: CDR1 LGHNA and CDR2 YSLEER. Clones were sequenced by immunoSEQ multiplex PCR, and TCRdb holds only the in-frame ones, with some missing. The sample lists more than 120,000 clones, roughly 90% seen once, with 5% in the top ten. The specimen was peripheral blood, collected after recovery from COVID-19. This sequence joins TRBV4-3 and TRBJ1-4, with TRBD1 matching 7 bases. The receptor was derived from a human donor who had recovered from COVID-19. CDR3 in DNA: TGCGCCAGCAGCCAACAGGGGGTACTTAATGAAAAACTGTTTTTT. Protein sequence: CASSQQGVLNEKLFF.